The 32 T cell receptor beta chains in this list originate from one sample, sequenced in a study of shared clonotypes between healthy human individuals. Sequenced by immunoSEQ multiplex PCR; TCRdb stores in-frame clones only, minus some. The sample shows some 470,000 clones, around 80% of them seen only once. The sequenced sample was PBMCs. The receptors stem from a woman aged 40 to 50 in good health. Some clones in this sample may be carry-over from other donors' samples.

The genes are TRBV18 and TRBJ2-6; a possible D gene is TRBD2 (6 bases). Trimming took 1 base from V and 2 from J, leaving 12 bases between them. The CDR3 has 17 residues. Germline CDR1 is KGHSH and CDR2 is LQKENI. CDR3 protein: CASSPQGGGTGANVLTF. CDR3 in DNA: TGTGCCAGCTCACCACAGGGAGGCGGAACTGGGGCCAACGTCCTGACTTTC.

The chain links TRBV28 to TRBJ2-7; a possible D gene is TRBD2 (5 bases). The V end was cut by 7 bases, the J end by 1 base, with 14 bases between. The V gene's germline CDR1 is MDHEN and CDR2 SYDVKM. The CDR3 extends over 14 amino acids. This chain's CDR3 is CASTPGVKSYEQYF. CDR3 bases: TGTGCCAGCACCCCCGGGGTCAAATCCTACGAGCAGTACTTC.

The chain carries TRBV7-8 and TRBJ2-3; a weak D match, TRBD1 (6 bases). Looked up from germline, CDR1 is SGHVS and CDR2 is FQNEAQ. V was shortened by 5 bases and J by 2 bases, with 14 bases between the two germline ends. This CDR3 is 15 amino acids long. In DNA form, the CDR3 reads TGTGCCAGCAGCACCCAGGGGCGCTTCACAGATACGCAGTATTTT. Encoded protein: CASSTQGRFTDTQYF.

Note on this clone: The likely explanation is a read error, given a far larger clone one base away. The chain's CDR3 is CATSLRKTSLPYDYTF. DNA of the CDR3: TGTGCCACCAGCCTTCGAAAGACGAGCCTACCATATGACTACACCTTC. V usage is TRBV15 and J usage is TRBJ1-2; D is ambiguous. Germline CDR1 is LNHNV and CDR2 is YYDKDF (reference sequence). This CDR3 region has 16 residues.

This clone was observed once. The chain joins TRBV15 to TRBJ2-3; possible D gene TRBD2, 5 bases. Germline CDR1 reads LNHNV; CDR2 reads YYDKDF (reference sequence). V dropped 0 bases and J dropped 3 bases, with 7 bases sitting between them. The CDR3 totals 14 residues. The DNA for the CDR3 is TGTGCCACCAGCAGAGATCGGGATACAGATACGCAGTATTTT. It yields the protein CATSRDRDTDTQYF.

The rearrangement uses TRBV28 and TRBJ2-5; D gene ambiguous. Trimming removed 6 bases from V and 1 base from J, with 12 bases in between. Germline V gene sequence: CDR1 MDHEN, CDR2 SYDVKM. This CDR3 has 14 amino acids. CDR3 loop: CASSPLGPQETQYF. CDR3 nucleotide sequence: TGTGCCAGCAGCCCATTAGGGCCCCAAGAGACCCAGTACTTC.

As for this clone: Compared with germline, one end of the junction differs, possibly owing to a read error. The gene calls are TRBV2 and TRBJ1-1; D ambiguous. Looked up from germline, CDR1 is SNHLY and CDR2 is FYNNEI. The CDR3 is 13 amino acids. The DNA for the CDR3 is TGTGCCAACAGTGAACTAGAGAACACTGAAGCTTTCTTT. Protein sequence: CANSELENTEAFF.

The V and J genes are TRBV6-1 and TRBJ2-3; 7 bases align to TRBD2. Germline V lookup: CDR1 MNHNS, CDR2 SASEGT. J was trimmed by 5 bases and V by 3 bases; bases with no gene match: 11. The CDR3 contains 16 residues. CDR3 sequence: CASSESWRLAGDTQYF. CDR3 nucleotides: TGTGCCAGCAGTGAGAGTTGGCGGTTAGCGGGAGATACGCAGTATTTT.

V is TRBV13 and J is TRBJ2-3; TRBD1 is a possible D gene (6 bases). CDR3 length: 16 amino acids. Germline assignment: CDR1 PRHDT and CDR2 FYEKMQ (reference sequence). V was trimmed by 5 bases and J by 1 base, leaving 16 bases between them. In DNA, the CDR3 is TGTGCCAGCAGCACATACAGGGATTCTGGCACAGATACGCAGTATTTT. Its protein is CASSTYRDSGTDTQYF.

V gene TRBV2 combines with J gene TRBJ2-3; D may match TRBD1 or TRBD2 (5 bases each). Germline V gene data show CDR1 as SNHLY and CDR2 as FYNNEI. The CDR3 is 14 amino acids. In DNA form, the CDR3 reads TGTGGCGTCGGGGACCTACTGAGCACAGATACGCAGTATTTT. This codes for CGVGDLLSTDTQYF.

V and J are TRBV15 and TRBJ2-3, with TRBD2 identical over 9 bases. V trimming: 8 bases; J trimming: 6 bases; junction bases outside the gene matches: 6. The CDR3 contains 13 residues. In germline, CDR1 is LNHNV, CDR2 YYDKDF (reference sequence). The CDR3 region is CATHSGGGDTQYF. DNA for the CDR3: TGTGCCACCCATAGCGGGGGCGGTGATACGCAGTATTTT.

The V gene is TRBV4-3, the J gene TRBJ1-2, with D hard to call. Germline CDR1 and CDR2: LGHNA and YSLEER. This CDR3 region has 14 residues. Deletions cut 0 bases from V and 6 bases from J, with 11 bases between. The CDR3 DNA is TGCGCCAGCAGCCAAGATTTAAGGGTCGATGGCTACACCTTC. It encodes CASSQDLRVDGYTF.

The rearrangement joins TRBV4-1 to TRBJ1-2; D unresolved. The germline V gene has CDR1 MGHRA and CDR2 YSYEKL. The CDR3 runs to 11 residues. Trimming removed 4 bases from V and 7 bases from J, with 7 bases in between. The CDR3 DNA follows: TGCGCCAGCAGCCGGGATGGTGGCTACACCTTC. It encodes CASSRDGGYTF.

This clone was detected a few times. This specimen includes other DNA sequences encoding the same CDR3. The V gene is TRBV30, the J gene TRBJ2-7; D is undetermined. The CDR3 has 11 residues. Germline values: CDR1 GTSNPN, CDR2 SVGIG (reference sequence). V was shortened by 4 bases and J by 6 bases, with 10 bases between the two germline ends. CDR3 protein: CAWTRGGEQYF. The DNA for the CDR3 is TGTGCCTGGACTAGAGGTGGCGAGCAGTACTTC. The whole variable domain, filled in from reference TRBV30 and TRBJ2-7, reads SQTIHQWPATLVQPVGSPLSLECTVEGTSNPNLYWYRQAAGRGLQLLFYSVGIGQISSEVPQNLSASRPQDRQFILSSKKLLLSDSGFYLCAWTRGGEQYFGPGTRLTVT.

The genes are TRBV10-1 and TRBJ2-3, with 8 bases matching TRBD2. Germline assignment: CDR1 WNHNN and CDR2 SYGVQD (reference sequence). The CDR3 length is 16 residues. Trimming at V came to 2 bases and at J to 6 bases, leaving 10 bases not matched to a gene. For the CDR3, the DNA is TGCGCCAGCAGTGAGACTAGCGGATGGCTTGCCGATACGCAGTATTTT. As protein: CASSETSGWLADTQYF.

The CDR3 loop reads CASKVGATEAFF. The CDR3, as DNA: TGTGCCAGCAAGGTCGGAGCCACTGAAGCTTTCTTT. The J gene is TRBJ1-1, the V gene TRBV2; D is unresolved. V lost 7 bases and J 4 bases, leaving 10 bases between the germline ends. Germline values: CDR1 SNHLY, CDR2 FYNNEI. The CDR3 loop spans 12 amino acids.

The chain employs TRBV4-1 and TRBJ2-5, with 7 bases that match TRBD2. The CDR3 is 14 residues long. V was clipped by 2 bases and J by 5 bases; unmatched bases: 5. In germline, CDR1 is MGHRA, CDR2 YSYEKL. The CDR3 spells CASSQLVGGETQYF. CDR3 bases: TGCGCCAGCAGCCAACTGGTGGGGGGGGAGACCCAGTACTTC.

The CDR3 is CASSAGQGGTEAFF. Here the CDR3 DNA reads TGTGCCAGCAGTGCGGGACAGGGTGGCACTGAAGCTTTCTTT. V is TRBV6-4 and J is TRBJ1-1, with 9 positions matching TRBD1. Trimming at V came to 4 bases and at J to 4 bases, leaving 4 bases not matched to a gene. This CDR3 comprises 14 residues. The V gene's germline CDR1 is MRHNA and CDR2 SNTAGT.

The chain employs TRBV2 and TRBJ2-1, with D unresolved. Germline loops: CDR1 SNHLY, CDR2 FYNNEI. The length of the CDR3 is 12 residues. V was trimmed by 3 bases and J by 5 bases, leaving 5 bases between them. As DNA, the CDR3 is TGTGCCAGCAGTGAGGGGAACAATGAGCAGTTCTTC. Translated, it gives CASSEGNNEQFF.

The chain is built from TRBV7-8 and TRBJ1-1; TRBD1 aligns across 7 bases. Germline values: CDR1 SGHVS, CDR2 FQNEAQ. This CDR3 has 15 amino acids. V trimming: 6 bases; J trimming: 5 bases; junction bases outside the gene matches: 12. The CDR3 region is CASSQKQGIVTEAFF. The CDR3 DNA sequence: TGTGCCAGCAGTCAAAAACAGGGGATCGTTACTGAAGCTTTCTTT. Looking up the rest from reference TRBV7-8 and TRBJ1-1 gives the full variable domain: GAGVSQSPRYKVAKRGQDVALRCDPISGHVSLFWYQQALGQGPEFLTYFQNEAQLDKSGLPSDRFFAERPEGSVSTLKIQRTQQEDSAVYLCASSQKQGIVTEAFFGQGTRLTVV.

This chain connects TRBV4-2 to TRBJ2-2; 10 nucleotides match TRBD2. The CDR3 has 16 residues. V shed 4 bases and J 2 bases; nucleotides not matched to a gene: 4. Germline CDR1 LGHNA, CDR2 YNFKEQ. CDR3 amino acids: CASSPSGRVNTGELFF. CDR3 DNA sequence: TGTGCCAGCAGCCCCAGCGGGAGGGTTAACACCGGGGAGCTGTTTTTT.

The chain joins TRBV7-9 to TRBJ1-2; unclear D gene. The V gene's germline CDR1 is SEHNR and CDR2 FQNEAQ (reference sequence). The V and J ends lost 2 bases and 3 bases respectively, with 10 bases between them. This CDR3 has 14 amino acids. The CDR3 coding sequence is TGTGCCAGCAGCTTAAACACAATGCACTATGGCTACACCTTC. Its translation is CASSLNTMHYGYTF.

The genes are TRBV15 and TRBJ2-3; 9 bases are a match to TRBD1. V was clipped by 9 bases and J by 6 bases; unmatched bases: 4. The CDR3 covers 12 residues. Per the germline V gene, CDR1 is LNHNV and CDR2 is YYDKDF (reference sequence). CDR3 residues: CATGQGYDTQYF. Here the CDR3 DNA reads TGTGCCACGGGACAGGGATACGATACGCAGTATTTT.

CDR3 residues: CASSQESWRAGGLINNEQFF. The CDR3 nucleotides read TGCGCCAGCAGCCAAGAAAGTTGGAGAGCGGGAGGGCTAATTAACAATGAGCAGTTCTTC. The chain carries TRBV4-1 and TRBJ2-1; TRBD2 matches at 10 bases. The CDR3 extends over 20 amino acids. V lost 0 bases to trimming and J lost 5 bases; unmatched junction nucleotides: 16. The germline V gene encodes CDR1 MGHRA and CDR2 YSYEKL.

This clone was found once. The V and J genes are TRBV5-6 and TRBJ2-7; D is unclear. CDR3 length: 14 amino acids. Trimming shortened V by 4 bases and J by 4 bases, and 15 bases separated the two germline ends. Germline values: CDR1 SGHDT, CDR2 YYEEEE. The CDR3 DNA sequence: TGTGCCAGCAGCCCCCGAGATGGCCCTTACGAGCAGTACTTC. This translates into CASSPRDGPYEQYF.

The chain carries TRBV11-2 and TRBJ2-4; D may match TRBD1 or TRBD2 (6 bases each). CDR3 length: 13 residues. The germline V and J ends were trimmed by 4 bases and 13 bases, with 17 bases remaining between them. Germline-derived CDR1 and CDR2 are SGHAT and FQNNGV. CDR3 residues: CASSSGGRLRQYF. For the CDR3, the DNA is TGTGCCAGCAGCTCTGGGGGGCGGCTCAGGCAGTACTTC. Full variable domain (missing parts from reference TRBV11-2 and TRBJ2-4): EAGVAQSPRYKIIEKRQSVAFWCNPISGHATLYWYQQILGQGPKLLIQFQNNGVVDDSQLPKDRFSAERLKGVDSTLKIQPAKLEDSAVYLCASSSGGRLRQYFGAGTRLSVL.

The rearrangement links TRBV5-4 to TRBJ1-4; 8 positions match TRBD1. CDR3 length: 14 residues. Germline assignment: CDR1 SGHNT and CDR2 YYREEE (reference sequence). Trimming at V came to 4 bases and at J to 8 bases, leaving 7 bases not matched to a gene. CDR3 coding DNA: TGTGCCAGCAGCCAAACAGGGGGAGGAGAAAAACTGTTTTTT. Its protein product is CASSQTGGGEKLFF.

The gene calls are TRBV18 and TRBJ2-1; D is undetermined. This CDR3 contains 15 residues. Per the germline V gene, CDR1 is KGHSH and CDR2 is LQKENI. The V end lost 1 base, the J end lost 2 bases, and 9 bases lay between the germline ends. This chain's CDR3 is CASSPLDFPYNEQFF. For the CDR3, the DNA is TGTGCCAGCTCACCACTCGATTTTCCCTACAATGAGCAGTTCTTC.

Notes on this clone: A much larger clone sits a single nucleotide away, making a read error possible. J is TRBJ2-5 and V is TRBV4-1, with D possibly being TRBD2 (7 bases). This CDR3 has 14 residues. Per the germline V gene, CDR1 is MGHRA and CDR2 is YSYEKL. The CDR3 DNA sequence: TGCGCCAGCAGCCAAGATGGGGGGGCGGAGACCCAGCACTTC. Translation gives CASSQDGGAETQHF.

This rearrangement joins TRBV6-1 to TRBJ2-1; D remains ambiguous. The CDR3 extends over 11 amino acids. Germline V CDR1 and CDR2: MNHNS, SASEGT. Trimming removed 1 base from V and 12 bases from J, with 7 bases in between. In DNA form, the CDR3 reads TGTGCCAGCAGTGAAGTTCCGCTGCAGTTCTTC. Encoded protein: CASSEVPLQFF.

This rearrangement joins TRBV30 to TRBJ2-5; TRBD1 might be the D (6 bases). The CDR3 extends over 13 amino acids. Trimming pared 4 bases from V and 1 base from J, leaving 10 bases between. CDR1 and CDR2 from the germline V gene are GTSNPN and SVGIG (reference sequence). The CDR3 protein is CAWTGTSQETQYF. The CDR3 DNA is TGTGCCTGGACAGGGACAAGCCAAGAGACCCAGTACTTC.

This clone was recorded a few times. Its ends do not fully match the called genes, so a read error is possible. The V gene is TRBV7-9, the J gene TRBJ2-5; 7 bases agree with TRBD1. In germline, CDR1 is SEHNR, CDR2 FQNEAQ (reference sequence). CDR3 size: 15 residues. CDR3 DNA sequence: TGTGCCAGCAGGTTAGGGGGCGGATCCCAAGAGACCCAGTACTTC. Its translation: CASRLGGGSQETQYF.